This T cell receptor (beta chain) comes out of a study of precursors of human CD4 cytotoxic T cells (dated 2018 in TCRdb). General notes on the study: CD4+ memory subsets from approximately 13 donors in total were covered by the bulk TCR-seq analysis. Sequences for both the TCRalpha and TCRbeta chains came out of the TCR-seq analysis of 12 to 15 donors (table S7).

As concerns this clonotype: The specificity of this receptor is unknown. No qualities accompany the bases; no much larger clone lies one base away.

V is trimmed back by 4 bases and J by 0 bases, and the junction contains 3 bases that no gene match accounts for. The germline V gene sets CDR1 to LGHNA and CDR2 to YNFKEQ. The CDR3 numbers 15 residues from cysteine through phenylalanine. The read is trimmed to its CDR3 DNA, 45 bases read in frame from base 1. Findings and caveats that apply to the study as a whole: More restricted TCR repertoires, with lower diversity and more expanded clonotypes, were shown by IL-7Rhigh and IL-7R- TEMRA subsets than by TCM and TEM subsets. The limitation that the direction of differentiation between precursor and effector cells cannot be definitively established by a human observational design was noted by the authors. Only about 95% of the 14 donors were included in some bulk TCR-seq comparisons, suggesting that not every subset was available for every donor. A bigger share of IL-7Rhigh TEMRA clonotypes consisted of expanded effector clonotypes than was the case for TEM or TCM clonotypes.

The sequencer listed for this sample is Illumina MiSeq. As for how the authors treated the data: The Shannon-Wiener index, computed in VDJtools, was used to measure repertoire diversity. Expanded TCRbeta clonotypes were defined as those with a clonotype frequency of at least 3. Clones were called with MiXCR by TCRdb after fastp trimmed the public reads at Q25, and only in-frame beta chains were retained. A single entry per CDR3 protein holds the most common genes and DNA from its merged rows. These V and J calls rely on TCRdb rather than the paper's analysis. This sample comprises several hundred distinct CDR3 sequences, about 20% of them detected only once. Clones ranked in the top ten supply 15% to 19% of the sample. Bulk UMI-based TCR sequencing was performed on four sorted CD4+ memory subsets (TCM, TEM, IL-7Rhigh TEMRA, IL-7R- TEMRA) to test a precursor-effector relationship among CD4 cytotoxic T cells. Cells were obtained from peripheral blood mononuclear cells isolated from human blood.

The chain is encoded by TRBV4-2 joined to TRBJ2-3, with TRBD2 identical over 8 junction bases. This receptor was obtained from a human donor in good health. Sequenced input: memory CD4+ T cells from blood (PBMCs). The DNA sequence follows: TGTGCCAGCAGCCTTTTAGCGGGGAGCACAGATACGCAGTATTTT. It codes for CASSLLAGSTDTQYF.